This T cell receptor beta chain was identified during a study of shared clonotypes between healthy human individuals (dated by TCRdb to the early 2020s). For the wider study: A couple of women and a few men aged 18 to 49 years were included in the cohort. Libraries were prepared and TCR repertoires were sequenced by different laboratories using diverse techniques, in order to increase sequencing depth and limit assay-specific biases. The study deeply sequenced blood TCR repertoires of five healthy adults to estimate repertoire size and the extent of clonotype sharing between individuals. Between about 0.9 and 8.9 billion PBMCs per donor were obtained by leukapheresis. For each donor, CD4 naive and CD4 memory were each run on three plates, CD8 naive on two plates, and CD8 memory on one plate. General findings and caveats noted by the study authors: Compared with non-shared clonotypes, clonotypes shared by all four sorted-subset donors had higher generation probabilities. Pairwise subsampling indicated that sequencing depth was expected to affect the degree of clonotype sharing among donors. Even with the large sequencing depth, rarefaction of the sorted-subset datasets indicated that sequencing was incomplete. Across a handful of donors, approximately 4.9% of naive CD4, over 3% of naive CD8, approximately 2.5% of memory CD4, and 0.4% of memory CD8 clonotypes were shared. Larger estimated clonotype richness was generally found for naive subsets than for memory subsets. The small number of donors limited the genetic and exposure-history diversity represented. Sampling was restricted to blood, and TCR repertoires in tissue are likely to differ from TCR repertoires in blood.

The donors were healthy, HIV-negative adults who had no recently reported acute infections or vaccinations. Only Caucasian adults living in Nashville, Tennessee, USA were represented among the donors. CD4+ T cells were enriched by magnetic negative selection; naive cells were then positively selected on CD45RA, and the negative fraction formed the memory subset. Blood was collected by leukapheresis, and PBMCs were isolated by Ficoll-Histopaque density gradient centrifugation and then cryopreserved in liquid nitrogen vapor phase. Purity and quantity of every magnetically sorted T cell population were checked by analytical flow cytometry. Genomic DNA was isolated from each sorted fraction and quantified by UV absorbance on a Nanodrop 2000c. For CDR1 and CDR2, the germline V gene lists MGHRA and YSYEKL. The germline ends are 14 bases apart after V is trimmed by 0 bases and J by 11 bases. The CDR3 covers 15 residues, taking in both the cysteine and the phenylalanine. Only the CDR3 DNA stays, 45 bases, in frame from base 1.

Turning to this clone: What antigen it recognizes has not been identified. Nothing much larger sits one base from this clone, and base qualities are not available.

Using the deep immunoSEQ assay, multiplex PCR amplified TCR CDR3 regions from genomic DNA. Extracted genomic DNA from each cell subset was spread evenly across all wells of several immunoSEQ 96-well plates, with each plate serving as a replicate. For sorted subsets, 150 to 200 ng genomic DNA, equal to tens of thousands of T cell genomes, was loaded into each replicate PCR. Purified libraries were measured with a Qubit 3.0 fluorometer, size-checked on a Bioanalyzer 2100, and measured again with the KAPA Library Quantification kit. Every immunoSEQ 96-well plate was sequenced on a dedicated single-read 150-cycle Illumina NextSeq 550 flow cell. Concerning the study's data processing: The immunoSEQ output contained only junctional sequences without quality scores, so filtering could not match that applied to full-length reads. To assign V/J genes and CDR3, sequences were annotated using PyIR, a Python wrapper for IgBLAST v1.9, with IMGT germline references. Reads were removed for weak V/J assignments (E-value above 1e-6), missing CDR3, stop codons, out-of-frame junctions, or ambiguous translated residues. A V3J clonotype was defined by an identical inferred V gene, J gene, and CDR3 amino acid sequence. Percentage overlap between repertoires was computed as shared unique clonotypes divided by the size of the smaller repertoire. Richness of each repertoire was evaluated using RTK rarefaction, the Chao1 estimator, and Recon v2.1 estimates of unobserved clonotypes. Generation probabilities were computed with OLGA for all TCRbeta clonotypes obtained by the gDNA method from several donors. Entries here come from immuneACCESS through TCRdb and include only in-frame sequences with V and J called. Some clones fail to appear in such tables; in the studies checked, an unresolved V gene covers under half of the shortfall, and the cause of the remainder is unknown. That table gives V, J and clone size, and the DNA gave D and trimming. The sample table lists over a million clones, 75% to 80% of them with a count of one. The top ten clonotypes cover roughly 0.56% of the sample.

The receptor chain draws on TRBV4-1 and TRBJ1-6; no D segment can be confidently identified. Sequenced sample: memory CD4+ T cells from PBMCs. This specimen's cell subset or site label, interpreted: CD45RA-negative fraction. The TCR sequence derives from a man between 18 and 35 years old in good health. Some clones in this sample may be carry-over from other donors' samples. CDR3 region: CASSQDYHGYAPLHF. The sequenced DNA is TGCGCCAGCAGCCAAGATTATCACGGATATGCACCCCTCCACTTT.